The TCR beta chain described here comes from a study of blood T cell repertoires in COVID-19. Across the whole study: Spain, Italy and the United States supplied samples that represented acute and convalescent COVID-19. T cells, B-cell-depleted T cells, or PBMCs provided the cDNA or gDNA that served as material.

Study processing details: Quantification of nucleated cells was approximated via reference gene primer amplification. Libraries were prepared by immunoSEQ multiplex PCR; TCRdb keeps only in-frame clonotypes and omits some of them. V and J calls and clone size follow that table, whereas D and trimming were derived from the DNA. Of tens of thousands of clones listed, 85% to 90% are singletons. Looked up from germline, CDR1 is SQVTM and CDR2 is ANQGSEA. This CDR3 has 14 residues. The ends lost 5 bases at V and 3 bases at J; junction bases unmatched: 6. This chain links TRBV29-1 with TRBJ2-1, with 8 bases aligning to TRBD2. Sequencing was performed on peripheral blood. The TCR originated in a human donor in a cohort sampled during active COVID-19. The CDR3 DNA reads as TGCAGCGTTATGACTAGCGCCGTCTACAATGAGCAGTTCTTC. Amino acid sequence: CSVMTSAVYNEQFF.